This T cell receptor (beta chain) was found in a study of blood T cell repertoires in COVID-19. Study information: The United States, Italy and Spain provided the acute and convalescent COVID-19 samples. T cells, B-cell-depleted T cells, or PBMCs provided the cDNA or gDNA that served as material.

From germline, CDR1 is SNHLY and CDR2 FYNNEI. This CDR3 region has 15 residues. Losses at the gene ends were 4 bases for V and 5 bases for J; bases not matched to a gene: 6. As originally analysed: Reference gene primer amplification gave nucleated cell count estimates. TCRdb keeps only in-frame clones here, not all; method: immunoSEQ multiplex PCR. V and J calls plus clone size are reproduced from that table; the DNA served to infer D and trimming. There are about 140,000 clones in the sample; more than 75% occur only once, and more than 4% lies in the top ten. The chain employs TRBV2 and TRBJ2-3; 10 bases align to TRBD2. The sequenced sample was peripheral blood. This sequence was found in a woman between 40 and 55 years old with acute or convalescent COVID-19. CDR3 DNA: TGTGCCAGCAGTGGGACTAGCGGATTCGGAGATACGCAGTATTTT. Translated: CASSGTSGFGDTQYF. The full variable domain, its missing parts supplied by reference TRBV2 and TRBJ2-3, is EPEVTQTPSHQVTQMGQEVILRCVPISNHLYFYWYRQILGQKVEFLVSFYNNEISEKSEIFDDQFSVERPDGSNFTLKIRSTKLEDSAMYFCASSGTSGFGDTQYFGPGTRLTVL.